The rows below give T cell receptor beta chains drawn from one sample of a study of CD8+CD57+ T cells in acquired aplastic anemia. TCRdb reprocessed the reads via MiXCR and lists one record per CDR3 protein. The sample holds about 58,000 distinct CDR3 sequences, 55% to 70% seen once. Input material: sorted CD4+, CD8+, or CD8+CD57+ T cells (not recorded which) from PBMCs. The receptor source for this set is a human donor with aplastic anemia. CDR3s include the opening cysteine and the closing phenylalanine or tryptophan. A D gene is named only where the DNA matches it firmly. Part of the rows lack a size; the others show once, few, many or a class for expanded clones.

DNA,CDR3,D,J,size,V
TGCAGTGCCGCGGCAGACTATGGCTACACCTTC,CSAAADYGYTF,-,TRBJ1-2,many,TRBV20-1
TGTGCCAGCAGTCGTGTGGAGAATGAGCAGTTCTTC,CASSRVENEQFF,-,TRBJ2-1,many,TRBV7-2
TGCGCCAGCAGCTTGGAACAGGGCACTGAAGCTTTCTTT,CASSLEQGTEAFF,-,TRBJ1-1,-,TRBV5-1
TGTGCCAGCAGCCCAGCAGACAGGGTCGATGGCTACACCTTC,CASSPADRVDGYTF,TRBD1,TRBJ1-2,-,TRBV7-9
TGCGCCAGCAGTGAGTCGCCTAGCGGGAGGGGGCACAATGAGCAGTTCTTC,CASSESPSGRGHNEQFF,TRBD2,TRBJ2-1,-,TRBV10-2
TGTGCCAGCAGCCCATACAGCGCAGATACGCAGTATTTT,CASSPYSADTQYF,-,TRBJ2-3,-,TRBV7-7
TGTGCCAGCAGTCCTTCGGGGAGGGTTACAGATACGCAGTATTTT,CASSPSGRVTDTQYF,TRBD2,TRBJ2-3,-,TRBV25-1
TGTGCCAGCAGTCCAGAGAACGACAGGGGTGTAGGGGAGACCCAGTACTTC,CASSPENDRGVGETQYF,TRBD1,TRBJ2-5,many,TRBV25-1
TGTGCCATCAGTCCCGGGACAGGAGGGGACTATGGCTACACCTTC,CAISPGTGGDYGYTF,TRBD1,TRBJ1-2,medium-sized,TRBV10-3
TGTGCCACTAAAGGGGACTTTAGCAATCAGCCCCAGCATTTT,CATKGDFSNQPQHF,-,TRBJ1-5,-,TRBV19
TGTGCCACCAGTGATATAGGGACCGAGCCCCAGCATTTT,CATSDIGTEPQHF,-,TRBJ1-5,-,TRBV24-1
TGTGCCAGCAGCGTAATGGAGGGGAGCACTGAAGCTTTCTTT,CASSVMEGSTEAFF,-,TRBJ1-1,many,TRBV9
TGTGCCGGCAGCGAGACTAGCGGGGGACAAAATGAGCAGTTCTTC,CAGSETSGGQNEQFF,TRBD2,TRBJ2-1,-,TRBV9
TGTGCCATTTCTTCATTGGGGGACGGAGGCACAGATACGCAGTATTTT,CAISSLGDGGTDTQYF,-,TRBJ2-3,-,TRBV10-3
TGTGCCAGCAGTCAGCGGGTTTCCGGGGAGCTGTTTTTT,CASSQRVSGELFF,-,TRBJ2-2,once,TRBV7-3
TGTGCCAGCAGCGCCCGACAGGGAACAGAGACCCAGTACTTC,CASSARQGTETQYF,TRBD1,TRBJ2-5,many,TRBV13
TGCAGCGGACAAACCACTTCGGGCACTGAAGCTTTCTTT,CSGQTTSGTEAFF,-,TRBJ1-1,-,TRBV29-1
TGTGCCAGCAGCTGGGGGACTGATGAGCAGTTCTTC,CASSWGTDEQFF,-,TRBJ2-1,many,TRBV5-6
TGCAGTGCTAGCCGGGACAGTAATTCACCCCTCCACTTT,CSASRDSNSPLHF,TRBD1,TRBJ1-6,-,TRBV20-1
TGTGCCAGCAGCGACAGGGAGTTCCCCCTCCACTTT,CASSDREFPLHF,TRBD1,TRBJ1-6,-,TRBV6-1
TGTGCCAGCAGCCAAGATGGTGGCCTCCACTTT,CASSQDGGLHF,-,TRBJ1-6,-,TRBV11-2
TGTGCCAGTAGCCTGACAGCATCCGGGAACACTGAAGATTTCTTT,CASSLTASGNTEDFF,-,TRBJ1-1,-,TRBV19
TGCGCCAGCAGCCCCGGATTCGGGACGGGGCGGGACACTGAAGCTTTCTTT,CASSPGFGTGRDTEAFF,-,TRBJ1-1,-,TRBV4-3
TGTGCCAGCACGGGGGGGGCTAACTATGGCTACACCTTC,CASTGGANYGYTF,-,TRBJ1-2,-,TRBV25-1
TGTGCCACCAGCAGAGATTTTGCAGGGTCTGGAAACACCATATATTTT,CATSRDFAGSGNTIYF,-,TRBJ1-3,medium-sized,TRBV15
TGCAGTGCTAGAGGGGCAACCGGAGACCGCTATGGCTACACCTTC,CSARGATGDRYGYTF,-,TRBJ1-2,-,TRBV20-1
TGTGCCAGCGGGTCGGGTGATGCTCAGCCCCAGCATTTT,CASGSGDAQPQHF,-,TRBJ1-5,-,TRBV2
TGTGCCAGCAGCCCCGGACAGGGACTTGGAAACACCATATATTTT,CASSPGQGLGNTIYF,TRBD1,TRBJ1-3,-,TRBV3-1
TGTGCCAGTAGCGTAAGAGGCTCCTACGAGCAGTACTTC,CASSVRGSYEQYF,-,TRBJ2-7,few,TRBV19
TGTGCCATCAGTGCTGGGAATAATTCACCCCTCCACTTT,CAISAGNNSPLHF,-,TRBJ1-6,few,TRBV10-3
TGTGCCAGCAGACCTAGCGGATCCTACGAGCAGTACTTC,CASRPSGSYEQYF,TRBD2,TRBJ2-7,once,TRBV7-6
TGTGCCAGCAGTGACGGGACACGGAATTCACCCCTCCACTTT,CASSDGTRNSPLHF,-,TRBJ1-6,-,TRBV25-1